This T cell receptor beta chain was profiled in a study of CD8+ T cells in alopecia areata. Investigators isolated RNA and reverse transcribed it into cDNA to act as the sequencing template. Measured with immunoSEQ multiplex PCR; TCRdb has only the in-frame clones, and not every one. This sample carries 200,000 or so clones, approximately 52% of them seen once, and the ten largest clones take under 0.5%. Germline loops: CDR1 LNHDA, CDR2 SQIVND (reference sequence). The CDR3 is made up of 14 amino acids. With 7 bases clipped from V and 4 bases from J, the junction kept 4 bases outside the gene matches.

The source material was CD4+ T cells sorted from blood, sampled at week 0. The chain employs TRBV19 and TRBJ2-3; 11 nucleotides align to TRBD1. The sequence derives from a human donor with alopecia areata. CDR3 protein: CASTDRGHADTQYF. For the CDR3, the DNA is TGTGCCAGTACGGACAGGGGGCATGCAGATACGCAGTATTTT.